A single sample gave rise to the 25 T cell receptor beta chains below, sequenced in a study of T cell changes during pregnancy in multiple sclerosis. Repertoires were generated with immunoSEQ multiplex PCR, while TCRdb's copy carries only in-frame clones and drops some. The sample consists of 51,000 or so clones, around 93% of them appearing once. The starting material was peripheral blood, obtained in the second trimester of pregnancy. These receptors were collected from a female donor with multiple sclerosis, enrolled in a pregnancy study.

The V and J genes are TRBV5-4 and TRBJ1-6; no reliable D call. CDR3 length equals 15 residues. From germline, CDR1 is SGHNT and CDR2 YYREEE (reference sequence). Trimming pared 0 bases from V and 2 bases from J, leaving 6 bases between. CDR3 in amino acids: CASSLGVTYNSPLHF. The CDR3 DNA reads as TGTGCCAGCAGCTTGGGAGTGACCTATAATTCACCCCTCCACTTT.

This chain links TRBV2 with TRBJ2-7, with a possible D match to TRBD2 (6 bases). Trimming took off 5 bases at V and 0 bases at J, with 8 bases between the two ends. From germline, CDR1 is SNHLY and CDR2 FYNNEI. This CDR3 contains 13 residues. In DNA form, the CDR3 reads TGTGCCAGCAGTAGGGACTTCTCCTACGAGCAGTACTTC. It specifies CASSRDFSYEQYF.

The V gene is TRBV9, the J gene TRBJ2-7; 9 positions match TRBD1. The CDR3 is 15 residues long. Germline CDR1 SGDLS, CDR2 YYNGEE. The J segment lost 1 base and the V segment lost 4 bases, leaving 6 bases of the junction unmatched. CDR3 sequence: CASSPRGTGSYEQYF. CDR3 DNA: TGTGCCAGCAGCCCTAGAGGGACAGGGTCCTACGAGCAGTACTTC.

This chain joins TRBV6-5 and TRBJ2-5, with TRBD2 matching over 8 bases. The CDR3 contains 13 residues. Germline CDR1 and CDR2: MNHEY and SVGAGI. J lost 3 bases, V lost 6 bases, and 3 bases had no gene match. CDR3 DNA sequence: TGTGCCAGCAGGGCACTAGCGGAAGAGACCCAGTACTTC. Translated, it gives CASRALAEETQYF.

V and J are TRBV19 and TRBJ2-3, with D possibly being TRBD1 (5 bases). Germline lookup yields CDR1 LNHDA and CDR2 SQIVND (reference sequence). The CDR3 covers 15 residues. The V and J ends lost 0 bases and 4 bases respectively, with 11 bases between them. The chain's CDR3 is CASSIDLGVADTQYF. CDR3 DNA: TGTGCCAGTAGTATAGATCTAGGGGTCGCAGATACGCAGTATTTT.

This chain connects TRBV19 to TRBJ1-1; TRBD1 aligns across 7 bases. CDR1 and CDR2 (germline): LNHDA, SQIVND (reference sequence). There are 15 residues in the CDR3. Unmatched junction bases numbered 8, after V lost 2 bases and J lost 5 bases. The CDR3 region is CASSISQGGRTEAFF. DNA for the CDR3: TGTGCCAGTAGTATAAGCCAGGGGGGTCGGACTGAAGCTTTCTTT.

The genes are TRBV13 and TRBJ2-1, with 7 bases lining up with TRBD1. Germline assignment: CDR1 PRHDT and CDR2 FYEKMQ (reference sequence). J lost 6 bases, V lost 1 base, and 9 bases had no gene match. This CDR3 is built from 16 residues. The CDR3 is CASSLEGAAVGNEQFF. CDR3 in DNA: TGTGCCAGCAGCTTAGAGGGGGCGGCCGTTGGCAATGAGCAGTTCTTC.

The CDR3 DNA follows: TGTGCCAGCAGTCCCCGGGAGGTCACCCATTACGAGCAGTACTTC. It is translated as CASSPREVTHYEQYF. The gene calls are TRBV6-5 and TRBJ2-7; TRBD2 agrees at 7 bases. CDR3 length equals 15 residues. V was clipped by 5 bases and J by 4 bases; unmatched bases: 11. Germline lookup yields CDR1 MNHEY and CDR2 SVGAGI.

This clone was seen more than once but under ten times. The CDR3 protein is CASSEGTGTNEQFF. The CDR3 bases are TGTGCCAGCAGTGAGGGGACAGGGACCAATGAGCAGTTCTTC. The chain links TRBV6-4 to TRBJ2-1, with 9 bases matching TRBD1. CDR1 MRHNA and CDR2 SNTAGT come from the germline V gene. The CDR3 covers 14 residues. Trimming at V came to 3 bases and at J to 6 bases, leaving 3 bases not matched to a gene.

The J gene is TRBJ2-5, the V gene TRBV9; tentative D call: TRBD2 (6 bases). Germline CDR1 reads SGDLS; CDR2 reads YYNGEE. The CDR3 length is 14 residues. Deletions cut 4 bases from V and 2 bases from J, with 12 bases between. CDR3 protein: CASSPGGGQETQYF. CDR3 bases: TGTGCCAGCAGCCCAGGAGGAGGGCAAGAGACCCAGTACTTC.

The chain uses TRBV7-2 and TRBJ2-4; 7 nucleotides agree with TRBD2. Germline lookup yields CDR1 SGHTA and CDR2 FQGNSA. There are 16 residues in the CDR3. Trimming took 2 bases from V and 9 from J; bases not matched to a gene: 13. The CDR3 DNA sequence: TGTGCCAGCAGCTTATCACTAGCGTCCGCGTTTGGCATTCAGTACTTC. Encoded protein: CASSLSLASAFGIQYF. The entire variable domain, with the rest obtained from reference TRBV7-2 and TRBJ2-4, is as follows: GAGVSQSPSNKVTEKGKDVELRCDPISGHTALYWYRQSLGQGLEFLIYFQGNSAPDKSGLPSDRFSAERTGGSVSTLTIQRTQQEDSAVYLCASSLSLASAFGIQYFGAGTRLSVL.

The chain joins TRBV19 to TRBJ2-7, with D maybe TRBD1 (5 bases). Germline CDR1 and CDR2: LNHDA and SQIVND (reference sequence). The CDR3 spans 14 residues. Trimming removed 2 bases from V and 0 bases from J, with 8 bases in between. The CDR3 here is CASSIRGLSYEQYF. The DNA for the CDR3 is TGTGCCAGTAGTATAAGGGGCCTCTCCTACGAGCAGTACTTC.

The chain joins TRBV5-1 to TRBJ1-2, with 9 bases aligning to TRBD1. Germline CDR1 SGHRS, CDR2 YFSETQ. With 4 bases clipped from V and 4 bases from J, the junction kept 5 bases outside the gene matches. The CDR3 consists of 14 residues. CDR3 amino acids: CASSQQGASYGYTF. The DNA of the CDR3 is TGCGCCAGCAGCCAACAGGGGGCAAGCTATGGCTACACCTTC. The variable domain in full, with the rest retrieved from reference TRBV5-1 and TRBJ1-2, is KAGVTQTPRYLIKTRGQQVTLSCSPISGHRSVSWYQQTPGQGLQFLFEYFSETQRNKGNFPGRFSGRQFSNSRSEMNVSTLELGDSALYLCASSQQGASYGYTFGSGTRLTVV.

The chain employs TRBV4-2 and TRBJ2-1, with 7 positions matching TRBD2. The CDR3 consists of 16 residues. CDR1 is LGHNA and CDR2 is YNFKEQ in the germline V gene. V was pared by 0 bases and J by 8 bases, with 10 bases of the junction left unmatched. This CDR3 is CASSQDPASGGYEQFF. The CDR3, as DNA: TGTGCCAGCAGCCAAGATCCCGCTAGCGGAGGTTATGAGCAGTTCTTC.

The chain carries TRBV12-5 and TRBJ1-5, with a possible D match to TRBD1 (6 bases). The CDR3 has 16 amino acids. Germline V lookup: CDR1 LGHNT, CDR2 FRNRAP. V shed 6 bases and J shed 0 bases, with 15 bases lying between them. Here the CDR3 reads CASGLTTGDSNQPQHF. CDR3 DNA sequence: TGTGCTAGTGGACTTACGACAGGAGATAGCAATCAGCCCCAGCATTTT.

This chain links TRBV19 with TRBJ1-5; the D is unclear. V was clipped by 8 bases and J by 3 bases, with 20 bases between them. The CDR3 is 16 residues long. Germline CDR1 LNHDA, CDR2 SQIVND (reference sequence). The CDR3: CASLGSGPGPNQPQHF. The CDR3 DNA reads as TGTGCCAGTCTCGGGTCGGGTCCTGGCCCCAATCAGCCCCAGCATTTT.

The gene calls are TRBV2 and TRBJ2-2; no reliable D call. This CDR3 is 13 amino acids long. V shed 6 bases and J shed 1 base, with 6 bases lying between them. CDR1 SNHLY and CDR2 FYNNEI come from the germline V gene. CDR3 in DNA: TGTGCCAGCAGGCAGGAGAACACCGGGGAGCTGTTTTTT. Its translation is CASRQENTGELFF.

The chain recombines TRBV6-5 with TRBJ2-1; D perhaps matches TRBD2 (5 bases). The V end was cut by 5 bases, the J end by 7 bases, with 9 bases between. CDR3 length: 12 amino acids. The V gene's germline CDR1 is MNHEY and CDR2 SVGAGI. CDR3 sequence: CASSRTSNEQFF. The DNA of the CDR3 is TGTGCCAGCAGTCGGACTTCAAATGAGCAGTTCTTC.

V gene TRBV9 combines with J gene TRBJ2-5; the match to TRBD1 covers 7 bases. V shed 0 bases and J 2 bases; nucleotides not matched to a gene: 4. CDR1 SGDLS and CDR2 YYNGEE come from the germline V gene. The CDR3 is 15 amino acids. The CDR3 DNA sequence: TGTGCCAGCAGCGTAGAAGGGGGCAAACAAGAGACCCAGTACTTC. It codes for CASSVEGGKQETQYF.

This chain uses TRBV4-1 with TRBJ2-7; D may be TRBD2 (5 bases). The CDR3 is 15 amino acids. Trimming took off 1 base at V and 2 bases at J, with 12 bases between the two ends. CDR1 is MGHRA and CDR2 is YSYEKL in the germline V gene. The CDR3 coding sequence is TGCGCCAGCAGCCAAGCGGCCGTGAGGGCCTACGAGCAGTACTTC. Encoded protein: CASSQAAVRAYEQYF.

J is TRBJ1-5 and V is TRBV6-5; a possible D gene is TRBD1 (5 bases). V lost 6 bases, J lost 1 base, and 10 bases lay in between. This CDR3 spans 14 amino acids. Germline V gives CDR1 MNHEY, CDR2 SVGAGI. The CDR3 loop is CASRNGGSNQPQHF. The DNA of the CDR3 is TGTGCCAGCAGAAACGGGGGAAGCAATCAGCCCCAGCATTTT.

The chain recombines TRBV4-3 with TRBJ1-3; D remains ambiguous. There are 16 residues in the CDR3. V lost 0 bases to trimming and J lost 0 bases, with 9 bases between them. Germline V gene sequence: CDR1 LGHNA, CDR2 YSLEER. Written as DNA, the CDR3 is TGCGCCAGCAGCCAAGATCGCCGGAGCTCTGGAAACACCATATATTTT. This sequence encodes CASSQDRRSSGNTIYF.

This clone has only one observation. V and J are TRBV9 and TRBJ1-1; 7 positions agree with TRBD1. The germline V gene has CDR1 SGDLS and CDR2 YYNGEE. This CDR3 has 13 amino acids. V gave up 4 bases and J gave up 6 bases; unmatched junction bases: 6. In DNA form, the CDR3 reads TGTGCCAGCAGCCCCCACAGGGGATCTGAAGCTTTCTTT. It encodes CASSPHRGSEAFF.

The rearrangement joins TRBV7-9 to TRBJ1-1, with 12 positions matching TRBD1. After removal of 5 bases from V and 5 bases from J, the junction contained 12 bases not matched to a gene. Germline-derived CDR1 and CDR2 are SEHNR and FQNEAQ (reference sequence). This CDR3 spans 17 amino acids. The DNA for the CDR3 is TGTGCCAGCAGCCCTTTCCCGGGACAGGGGGCTGGAACTGAAGCTTTCTTT. Translating it yields CASSPFPGQGAGTEAFF.

The chain combines TRBV7-9 with TRBJ2-3; 7 nucleotides line up with TRBD1. J gave up 0 bases and V 3 bases, and 3 bases lay outside the gene matches. CDR3 length: 15 amino acids. Germline V gives CDR1 SEHNR, CDR2 FQNEAQ (reference sequence). CDR3 bases: TGTGCCAGCAGCTTGACAGGGTCTAGCACAGATACGCAGTATTTT. Its translation is CASSLTGSSTDTQYF.